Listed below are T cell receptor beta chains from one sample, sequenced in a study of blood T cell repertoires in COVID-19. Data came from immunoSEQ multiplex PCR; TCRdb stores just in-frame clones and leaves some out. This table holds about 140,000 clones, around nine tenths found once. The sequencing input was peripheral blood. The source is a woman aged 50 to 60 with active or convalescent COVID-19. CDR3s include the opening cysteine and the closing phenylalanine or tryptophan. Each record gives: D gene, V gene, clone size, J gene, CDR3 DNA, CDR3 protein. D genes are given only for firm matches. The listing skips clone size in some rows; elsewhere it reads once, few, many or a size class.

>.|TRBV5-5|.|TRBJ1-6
TGTGCCAGCAGCCCGGGTGGCACTACCAATTCACCCCTCCACTTT
CASSPGGTTNSPLHF
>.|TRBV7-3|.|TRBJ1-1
TGTGCCAGCAGCCCTACAGAGGGGAACACTGAAGCTTTCTTT
CASSPTEGNTEAFF
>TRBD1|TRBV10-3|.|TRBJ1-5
TGTGCCGCGACAGGGTCGGAGGATCAGCCCCAGCATTTT
CAATGSEDQPQHF
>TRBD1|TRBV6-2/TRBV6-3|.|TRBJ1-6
TGTGCCAGCAGTTACCGACAGGGCGGTGAATCACCCCTCCACTTT
CASSYRQGGESPLHF
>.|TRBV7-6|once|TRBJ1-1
TGTGCCAGCAGCCTCTCTCCGGACACCTTCTCTTTCTTT
CASSLSPDTFSFF
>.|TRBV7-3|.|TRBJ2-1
TGTGCCAGCAGCTTAGCACCGACAGCCTCCTACAATGAGCAGTTCTTC
CASSLAPTASYNEQFF
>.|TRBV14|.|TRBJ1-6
TGTGCCAGCAGCCGTCGAGCTAATTCACCCCTCCACTTT
CASSRRANSPLHF
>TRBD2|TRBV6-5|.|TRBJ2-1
TGTGCCAGCAGTTACTCCGGGAGGGGGGATTACAATGAGCAGTTCTTC
CASSYSGRGDYNEQFF
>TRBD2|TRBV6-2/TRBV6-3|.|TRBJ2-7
TGTGCCAGCAGTTTTCTCGCCGGGACTAGCGGGCGAGGCGAGCAGTACTTC
CASSFLAGTSGRGEQYF
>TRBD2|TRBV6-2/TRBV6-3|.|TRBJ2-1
TGTGCCAGCAGTTACTCGATTCGCGGGAGGCTTCGCAATGAGCAGTTCTTC
CASSYSIRGRLRNEQFF
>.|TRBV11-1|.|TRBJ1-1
TGTGCCAGCAGCTTAAACCCCGGGGAAGCTTTCTTT
CASSLNPGEAFF
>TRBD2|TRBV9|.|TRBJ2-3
TGTGCCAGCAGCGTAGCTGGGCGGGGGGATACGCAGTATTTT
CASSVAGRGDTQYF
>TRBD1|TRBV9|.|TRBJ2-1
TGTGCCAGCAGCCTCACAGGGGGCTCCTACAATGAGCAGTTCTTC
CASSLTGGSYNEQFF
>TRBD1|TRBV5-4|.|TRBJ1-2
TGTGCCAGCACCCCTAGGGGGACAGGGATGTACTATGGCTACACCTTC
CASTPRGTGMYYGYTF
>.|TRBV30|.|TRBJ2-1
TGTGCCTGGAGTAGGGGGGGGCGTGAGCAGTTCTTC
CAWSRGGREQFF
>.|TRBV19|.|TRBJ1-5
TGTGCCAGTAGTCCCCGGACAGCGCTGGGCAATCAGCCCCAGCATTTT
CASSPRTALGNQPQHF
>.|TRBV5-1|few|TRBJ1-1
TGCGCCAGCAGCTCTGGGGAGGTCACTGAAGCTTTCTTT
CASSSGEVTEAFF
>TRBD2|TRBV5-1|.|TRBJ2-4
TGCGCCAGCAGCTCACTAGCGGCTGTGGGAAACATTCAGTACTTC
CASSSLAAVGNIQYF
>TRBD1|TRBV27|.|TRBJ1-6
TGTGCCAGCAGTTTCCCGTGGCCAGGGGGTGATAATTCACCCCTCCACTTT
CASSFPWPGGDNSPLHF
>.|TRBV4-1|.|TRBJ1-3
TGCGCCAGCAGCCAAGGCCCGACTGCGTCTGGAAACACCATATATTTT
CASSQGPTASGNTIYF
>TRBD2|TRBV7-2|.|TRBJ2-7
TGTGCCAGCAGCGCTACTAGCGGGGGTTCGTCGGAGCAGTACTTC
CASSATSGGSSEQYF
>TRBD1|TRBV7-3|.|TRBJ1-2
TGTGCCAGCAGCCCACTAGCCCCAGACAGGGTCTATGGCTACACCTTC
CASSPLAPDRVYGYTF
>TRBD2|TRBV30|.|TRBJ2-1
TGTGCCTGGAATTACGGGGGGGACTACAATGAGCAGTTCTTC
CAWNYGGDYNEQFF
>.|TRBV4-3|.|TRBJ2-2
TGCGCCAGCAGCCAGGGCCGGGGACAGAACACCGGGGAGCTGTTTTTT
CASSQGRGQNTGELFF
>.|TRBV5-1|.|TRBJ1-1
TGCGCCAGCAACCAACAGGGGAACACTGAAGCTTTCTTT
CASNQQGNTEAFF
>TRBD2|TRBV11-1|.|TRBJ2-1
TGTGCCAGCAGTTCTAGACTAGCGGGCCTAAATGAGCAGTTCTTC
CASSSRLAGLNEQFF
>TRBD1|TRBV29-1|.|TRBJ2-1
TGCAGCGTTGAATTTCCCGACAGGGCCTACAATGAGCAGTTCTTC
CSVEFPDRAYNEQFF
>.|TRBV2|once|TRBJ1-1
TGTGCCAGCAGTGAAGGGGTAAGGGGCACTGAAGCTTTCTTT
CASSEGVRGTEAFF
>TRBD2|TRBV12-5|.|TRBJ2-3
TGTGCTAGTGGTCACATCCCCGGGACTAGCGGGGGGGGTACAGATACGCAGTATTTT
CASGHIPGTSGGGTDTQYF
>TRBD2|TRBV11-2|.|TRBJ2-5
TGTGCCAGCAGCACAGGGACTAGCGGGGAGAACCAAGAGACCCAGTACTTC
CASSTGTSGENQETQYF
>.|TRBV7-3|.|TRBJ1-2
TGTGCCAGCAGTTCCCCGGGGGGTGGCTACACCTTC
CASSSPGGGYTF
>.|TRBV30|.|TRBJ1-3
TGTGCTTGGGCGGGGGGAGGAAACACCATATATTTT
CAWAGGGNTIYF
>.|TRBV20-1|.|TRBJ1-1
TGCAGTGCTGAGGGTGTCCCCGAAGCTTTCTTT
CSAEGVPEAFF
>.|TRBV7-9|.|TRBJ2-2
TGTGCCAGCAGGCCAGGGGTCGGGGAGCTGTTTTTT
CASRPGVGELFF
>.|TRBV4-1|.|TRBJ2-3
TGCGCCAGCAGCCAAGAGGACAGACCCACAGATACGCAGTATTTT
CASSQEDRPTDTQYF